This TCR beta chain emerged from a study of shared clonotypes between healthy human individuals. The CDR3 runs to 14 residues. The V gene's germline CDR1 is SNHLY and CDR2 FYNNEI. After removal of 5 bases from V and 4 bases from J, the junction contained 6 bases not matched to a gene. Data came from immunoSEQ multiplex PCR; TCRdb stores just in-frame clones and leaves some out. This sample has roughly 480,000 clones; 79% occur once, and the top ten carry approximately 12%. Adult donors, all healthy and HIV-negative, had no recent acute infections or vaccinations. Genomic DNA from unsorted samples was obtained from around 93 million PBMCs (per sample).

The chain links TRBV2 to TRBJ2-7; TRBD2 aligns across 9 bases. What was sequenced was PBMCs. This receptor was taken from a woman between 40 and 50 years old in good health. Some clones in this sample may be carry-over from other donors' samples. The DNA of the CDR3 is TGTGCCAGCAGTTTAGGGACTAGCTATTACGAGCAGTACTTC. Translation: CASSLGTSYYEQYF.